The clone carrying this T cell receptor beta chain has a count of ten or more. The antigen is unknown. The sample originates from a study of T cells in Graves' hyperthyroidism and ophthalmopathy. Broader study findings: Blood also showed most of the thyroid clonotypes that were expanded above 0.001. Patients with ophthalmopathy were separated from those with stable hyperthyroidism by a 13 V-J model.

Patients counted as stable if ophthalmopathy did not develop within 18 months. Amplification of TCR beta CDR3 regions was performed using RNA transcripts as template. A set of HTBI primers served as the primers for a first-round RT-PCR of the TCR CDR3. TCRdb redid the calling of the multiplex PCR reads with MiXCR, one entry per CDR3 protein. The sample carries over 150,000 distinct CDR3 sequences, about a sixth recorded once. Source material: blood. The origin of this receptor is a woman between 50 and 59 years old with Graves' hyperthyroidism.

The CDR3 coding sequence is TGCGCCAGCAGCTTCGGGACAGGGGGCTACAATGAGCAGTTCTTC. This sequence encodes CASSFGTGGYNEQFF. The V gene is TRBV5-1, the J gene TRBJ2-1, with TRBD1 matching 11 bases. With V trimmed by 2 bases and J by 3 bases, 1 base remained unmatched. CDR1 is SGHRS, CDR2 YFSETQ, per germline. The CDR3 has 15 residues. Variable domain in full (rest from reference TRBV5-1 and TRBJ2-1): KAGVTQTPRYLIKTRGQQVTLSCSPISGHRSVSWYQQTPGQGLQFLFEYFSETQRNKGNFPGRFSGRQFSNSRSEMNVSTLELGDSALYLCASSFGTGGYNEQFFGPGTRLTVL.